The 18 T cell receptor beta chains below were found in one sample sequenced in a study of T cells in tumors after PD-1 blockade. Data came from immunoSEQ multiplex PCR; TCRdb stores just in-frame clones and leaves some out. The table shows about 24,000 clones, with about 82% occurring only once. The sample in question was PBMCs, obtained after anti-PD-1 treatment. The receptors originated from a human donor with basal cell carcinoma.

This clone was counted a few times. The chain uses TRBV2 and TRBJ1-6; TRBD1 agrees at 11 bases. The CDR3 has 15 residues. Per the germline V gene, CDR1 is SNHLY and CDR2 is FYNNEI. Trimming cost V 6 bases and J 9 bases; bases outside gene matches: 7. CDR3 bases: TGTGCCAGCAGAGCTACCGGGACAGGGGGTTCACCCCTCCACTTT. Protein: CASRATGTGGSPLHF. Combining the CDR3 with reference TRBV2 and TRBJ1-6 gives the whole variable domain EPEVTQTPSHQVTQMGQEVILRCVPISNHLYFYWYRQILGQKVEFLVSFYNNEISEKSEIFDDQFSVERPDGSNFTLKIRSTKLEDSAMYFCASRATGTGGSPLHFGNGTRLTVT.

The CDR3: CASDSGTRDPFF. The CDR3, as DNA: TGTGCCAGCGATAGCGGGACTAGGGATCCGTTCTTC. The rearrangement links TRBV12-3 or TRBV12-4 to TRBJ2-1, with 8 bases matching TRBD2. The CDR3 has 12 amino acids. The junction had 12 bases not matched to a gene; V was cut back by 8 bases and J by 15 bases.

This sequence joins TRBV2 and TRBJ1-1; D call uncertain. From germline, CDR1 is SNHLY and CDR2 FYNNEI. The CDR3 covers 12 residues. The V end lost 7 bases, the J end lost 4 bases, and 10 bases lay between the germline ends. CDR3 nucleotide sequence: TGTGCCAGCAAGGAGGGTGGCACTGAAGCTTTCTTT. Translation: CASKEGGTEAFF.

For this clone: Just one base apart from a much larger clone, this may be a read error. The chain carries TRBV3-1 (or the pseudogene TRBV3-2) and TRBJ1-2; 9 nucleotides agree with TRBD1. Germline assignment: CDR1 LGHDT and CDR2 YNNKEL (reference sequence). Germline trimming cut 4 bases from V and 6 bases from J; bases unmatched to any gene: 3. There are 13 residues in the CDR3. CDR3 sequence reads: CASSPGTGNGYTF. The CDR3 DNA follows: TGTGCCAGCAGCCCCGGGACAGGGAATGGCTACACCTTC.

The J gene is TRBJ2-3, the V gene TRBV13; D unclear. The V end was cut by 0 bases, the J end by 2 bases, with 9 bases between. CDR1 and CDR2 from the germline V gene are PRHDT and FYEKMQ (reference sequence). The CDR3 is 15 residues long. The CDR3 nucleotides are TGTGCCAGCAGCTTAGGGGGCAGCCACACAGATACGCAGTATTTT. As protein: CASSLGGSHTDTQYF.

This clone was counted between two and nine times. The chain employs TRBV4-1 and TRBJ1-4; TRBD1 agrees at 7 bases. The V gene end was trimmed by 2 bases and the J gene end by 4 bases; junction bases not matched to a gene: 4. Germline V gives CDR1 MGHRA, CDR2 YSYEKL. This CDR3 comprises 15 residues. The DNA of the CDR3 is TGCGCCAGCAGCCAACTCGGGACAGTTAATGAAAAACTGTTTTTT. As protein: CASSQLGTVNEKLFF.

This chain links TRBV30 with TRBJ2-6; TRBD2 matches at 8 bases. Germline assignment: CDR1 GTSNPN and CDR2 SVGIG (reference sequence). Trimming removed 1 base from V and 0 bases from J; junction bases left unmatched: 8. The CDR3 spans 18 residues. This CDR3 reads CAWSGIGAGGSGANVLTF. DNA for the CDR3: TGTGCCTGGAGTGGTATCGGCGCGGGGGGCTCTGGGGCCAACGTCCTGACTTTC.

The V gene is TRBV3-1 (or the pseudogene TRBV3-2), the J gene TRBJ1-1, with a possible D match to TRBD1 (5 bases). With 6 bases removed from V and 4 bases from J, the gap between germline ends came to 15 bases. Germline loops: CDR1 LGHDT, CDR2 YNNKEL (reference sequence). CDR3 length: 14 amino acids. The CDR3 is CASSLAGGSTEAFF. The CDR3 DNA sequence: TGTGCCAGCAGTCTAGCGGGGGGTTCCACTGAAGCTTTCTTT.

CDR3: CASSLARRGGNQPQHF. CDR3 bases: TGTGCCAGCAGCTTGGCGCGGAGAGGTGGCAATCAGCCCCAGCATTTT. The chain has TRBV5-6 and TRBJ1-5, with D uncertain. The germline CDR1 and CDR2 sequences are SGHDT and YYEEEE. Trimming left V 0 bases short and J 2 bases short, with 12 bases between. The CDR3 covers 16 residues.

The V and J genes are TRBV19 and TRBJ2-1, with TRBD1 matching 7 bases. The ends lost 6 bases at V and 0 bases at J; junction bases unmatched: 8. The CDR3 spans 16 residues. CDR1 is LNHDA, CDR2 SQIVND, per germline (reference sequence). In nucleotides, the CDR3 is TGTGCCAGTAGCCAGATCAGGGGGAGCTCCTACAATGAGCAGTTCTTC. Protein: CASSQIRGSSYNEQFF. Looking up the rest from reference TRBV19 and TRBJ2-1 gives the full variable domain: DGGITQSPKYLFRKEGQNVTLSCEQNLNHDAMYWYRQDPGQGLRLIYYSQIVNDFQKGDIAEGYSVSREKKESFPLTVTSAQKNPTAFYLCASSQIRGSSYNEQFFGPGTRLTVL.

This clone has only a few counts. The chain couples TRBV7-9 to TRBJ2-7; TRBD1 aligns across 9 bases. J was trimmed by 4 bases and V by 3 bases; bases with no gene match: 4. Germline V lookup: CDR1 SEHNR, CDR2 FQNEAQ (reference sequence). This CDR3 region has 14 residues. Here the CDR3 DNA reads TGTGCCAGCAGCTTCCGAGACAGGGGGTACGAGCAGTACTTC. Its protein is CASSFRDRGYEQYF.

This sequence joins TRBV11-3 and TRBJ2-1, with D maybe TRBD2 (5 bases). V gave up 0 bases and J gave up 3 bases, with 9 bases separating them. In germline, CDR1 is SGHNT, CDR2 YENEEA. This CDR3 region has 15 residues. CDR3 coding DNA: TGTGCCAGCAGCTTAGAAGGTCGGGACTACAATGAGCAGTTCTTC. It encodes CASSLEGRDYNEQFF.

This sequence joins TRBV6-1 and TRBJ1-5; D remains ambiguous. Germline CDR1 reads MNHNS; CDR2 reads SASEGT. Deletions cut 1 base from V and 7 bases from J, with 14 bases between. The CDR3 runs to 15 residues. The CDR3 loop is CASSEEAWWRQPQHF. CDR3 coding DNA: TGTGCCAGCAGTGAAGAAGCTTGGTGGAGGCAGCCCCAGCATTTT.

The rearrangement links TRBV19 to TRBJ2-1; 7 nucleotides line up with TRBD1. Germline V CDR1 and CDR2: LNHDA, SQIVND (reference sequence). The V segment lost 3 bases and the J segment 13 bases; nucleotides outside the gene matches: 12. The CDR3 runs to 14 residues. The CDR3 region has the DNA TGTGCCAGTAGTATTAGGACAGGAAACGCAGCTCAGTTCTTC. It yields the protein CASSIRTGNAAQFF.

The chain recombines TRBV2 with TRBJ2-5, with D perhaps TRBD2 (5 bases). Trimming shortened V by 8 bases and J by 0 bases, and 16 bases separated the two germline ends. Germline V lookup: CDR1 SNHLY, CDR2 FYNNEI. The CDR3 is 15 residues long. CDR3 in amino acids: CASQDSVLYQETQYF. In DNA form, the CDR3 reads TGTGCCAGCCAAGATAGCGTCTTGTACCAAGAGACCCAGTACTTC.

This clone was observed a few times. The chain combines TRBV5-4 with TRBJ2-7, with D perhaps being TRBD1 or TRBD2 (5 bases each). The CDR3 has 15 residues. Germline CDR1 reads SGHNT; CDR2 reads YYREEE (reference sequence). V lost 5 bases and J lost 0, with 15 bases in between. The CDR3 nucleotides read TGTGCCAGCAGTTGGGACCCGACTCCCTCCTACGAGCAGTACTTC. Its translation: CASSWDPTPSYEQYF.

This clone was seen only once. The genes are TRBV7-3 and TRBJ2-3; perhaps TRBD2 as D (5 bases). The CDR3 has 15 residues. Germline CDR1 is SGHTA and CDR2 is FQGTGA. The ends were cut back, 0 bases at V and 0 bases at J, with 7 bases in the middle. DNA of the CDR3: TGTGCCAGCAGCTTAACTAGCGTTAGCACAGATACGCAGTATTTT. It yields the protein CASSLTSVSTDTQYF.

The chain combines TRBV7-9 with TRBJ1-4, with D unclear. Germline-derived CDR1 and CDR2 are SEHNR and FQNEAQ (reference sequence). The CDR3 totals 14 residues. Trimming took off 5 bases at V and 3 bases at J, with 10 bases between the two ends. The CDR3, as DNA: TGTGCCAGCAGCCCGCTCGTTGCTAATGAAAAACTGTTTTTT. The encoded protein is CASSPLVANEKLFF.